The rows below give T cell receptor beta chains drawn from one sample of a study of PD-L1 blockade in urothelial cancer. Sequencing was performed with immunoSEQ multiplex PCR; in TCRdb, only in-frame clones are kept and a portion is missing. The sample comprises around 1,800 clones, roughly a third of which are singletons, and about 32% rests with the top ten. Sequences were derived from tumor tissue, sampled before atezolizumab (anti-PD-L1) treatment. These receptors were collected from a man in his 60s with urothelial cancer. Each CDR3 is given with its conserved first and last residue. A D gene is named only where the DNA matches it firmly. Where a row states a size, it is once, few, many or the class of an expanded clone; other rows omit it.

NA	TRBV6-7	TRBJ2-3	few	CASSDSGSTDTQYF	TGTGCCAGCAGTGATTCGGGGAGCACAGATACGCAGTATTTT
TRBD1	TRBV23-1	TRBJ1-6	medium-sized	CASSQDFPLTGGAQPLHF	TGCGCCAGCAGCCAAGATTTCCCTCTCACAGGGGGCGCACAGCCCCTCCACTTT
TRBD1	TRBV15	TRBJ1-4	hyperexpanded	CATSPGQGEEKLFF	TGTGCCACCTCCCCGGGACAGGGGGAAGAAAAACTGTTTTTT
TRBD1	TRBV9	TRBJ1-2	NA	CASSPGQGAYGYTF	TGTGCCAGCAGCCCCGGACAGGGGGCGTATGGCTACACCTTC
NA	TRBV29-1	TRBJ1-1	NA	CSVDSSQGPEAFF	TGCAGCGTTGATTCGAGCCAGGGCCCCGAAGCTTTCTTT
TRBD2	TRBV6-8	TRBJ2-7	large	CASSPIRTSGGYEQYF	TGTGCCAGCAGTCCAATCAGGACTAGCGGGGGCTACGAGCAGTACTTC
TRBD2	TRBV6-8	TRBJ2-1	NA	CASSYSGDYNEQFF	TGTGCCAGCAGCTATAGCGGGGACTACAATGAGCAGTTCTTC
NA	TRBV30	TRBJ1-1	NA	CAWSDYGSVAFF	TGTGCCTGGAGTGATTACGGCTCGGTCGCTTTCTTT
NA	TRBV9	TRBJ1-1	NA	CASKRDWNTEAFF	TGTGCCAGCAAAAGGGACTGGAACACTGAAGCTTTCTTT
NA	TRBV30	TRBJ1-1	medium-sized	CAWTGHMNTEAFF	TGTGCCTGGACGGGACACATGAACACTGAAGCTTTCTTT
TRBD1	TRBV18	TRBJ1-1	NA	CASSPGTGENGFF	TGTGCCAGCTCACCAGGGACAGGGGAAAATGGTTTCTTT
TRBD2	TRBV5-1	TRBJ2-5	few	CASGLAGGGETQYF	TGCGCCAGCGGACTAGCGGGGGGTGGGGAGACCCAGTACTTC
TRBD2	TRBV11-3	TRBJ2-3	large	CASSYTWVAGGQTDTQYF	TGTGCCAGCAGCTATACCTGGGTGGCGGGGGGGCAGACAGATACGCAGTATTTT
NA	TRBV19	TRBJ2-7	NA	CASSIDPVQGTGEQYF	TGTGCCAGTAGTATAGATCCGGTGCAGGGGACGGGGGAGCAGTACTTC
NA	TRBV30	TRBJ2-2	once	CAWREYYTGELFF	TGTGCCTGGAGAGAGTACTACACCGGGGAGCTGTTTTTT
NA	TRBV12-1	TRBJ1-5	few	CASRHYSNQPQHF	TGTGCCAGCCGACACTATAGCAATCAGCCCCAGCATTTT